This T cell receptor (beta chain) comes out of a study of blood T cell repertoires in COVID-19. The wider study: The United States, Italy and Spain provided the acute and convalescent COVID-19 samples. PBMCs, B-cell-depleted T cells, or T cells were the source of the cDNA or gDNA that made up the material.

The V segment lost 0 bases and the J segment 1 base; nucleotides outside the gene matches: 10. There are 20 residues in the CDR3. Germline CDR1 LGHDT, CDR2 YNNKEL (reference sequence). Enrolled during active infection, Seattle patients were then followed longitudinally. Original processing methods: Counts of nucleated cells, estimated from reference gene primer amplification, were obtained. TCRdb keeps only in-frame clones here, not all; method: immunoSEQ multiplex PCR. That table is the source of V, J and clone size, and D and trimming were worked out from the DNA. The sample consists of 250,000 to 350,000 clones, roughly 83% of them appearing once.

V and J are TRBV3-1 (or the pseudogene TRBV3-2) and TRBJ2-7; 15 bases agree with TRBD2. The sequenced sample consisted of peripheral blood. The source is a human donor with COVID-19, enrolled during active disease. The donor label of this sample is uncertain. This CDR3 reads CASSQDPRTSGRGLSYEQYF. The CDR3 DNA reads as TGTGCCAGCAGCCAAGATCCCCGGACTAGCGGGAGGGGTCTATCCTACGAGCAGTACTTC.